One and the same sample provided the 2 T cell receptor beta chains below, sequenced in a study of blood T cell repertoires in COVID-19 (dated by TCRdb to 2020 to 2022). The receptor library was made with the immunoSEQ multiplex PCR assay. TCRdb provides this immuneACCESS table in a form limited to in-frame rearrangements. Some clones are lacking; in checked studies, under half of them reflect an unresolved V gene, and why the rest are absent is not known. This sample holds 250,000 to 350,000 clones; approximately 91% were observed only once. Together, the top ten hold about 10% of the sample. Specimen: peripheral blood. The receptor source for this set is a woman aged 30 to 39 with COVID-19, enrolled during active disease.

This sequence joins TRBV13 and TRBJ2-7; the match to TRBD2 covers 7 bases. The CDR3 length is 14 residues. CDR1 is PRHDT and CDR2 is FYEKMQ in the germline V gene (reference sequence). J gave up 2 bases and V 2 bases, and 3 bases lay outside the gene matches. CDR3 coding DNA: TGTGCCAGCAGCTTAAATGCGGGGGCCTACGAGCAGTACTTC. It encodes CASSLNAGAYEQYF.

The CDR3 here is CSVTGSSADTQYF. DNA of the CDR3: TGCAGCGTGACAGGGTCATCAGCAGATACGCAGTATTTT. V usage is TRBV29-1 and J usage is TRBJ2-3; 7 bases are a match to TRBD1. Germline CDR1 reads SQVTM; CDR2 reads ANQGSEA. CDR3 length: 13 residues. After removal of 6 bases from V and 4 bases from J, the junction contained 7 bases not matched to a gene.